The 8 T cell receptor beta chains reported below all come from one sample, sequenced in a study of T cell repertoires in cytomegalovirus infection (dated by TCRdb to about 2019). Taken with the paper, the label for treatment or condition translates to: in vitro stimulation with specific CMV peptide epitopes to enrich CMV-specific T cells. Data came from an Illumina HiSeq 1500. Using fastp at Q25 and MiXCR, TCRdb reprocessed the public reads and kept productive beta chains. CDR3 protein duplicates are merged, each entry listing the most common genes and DNA. The sample table shows approximately 770,000 distinct CDR3 sequences, and approximately 32% are seen once. About 12% of the sample is taken by the ten largest. Antigens of these TCRs are unknown. The sequencing here drew on cultured CD8+ T cells from PBMCs, taken from culture after CMV antigen stimulation. The source is a human donor in good health (CMV status not recorded). Some clones in this sample may be carry-over from other donors' samples.

This clonotype came up a few times. The chain couples TRBV7-9 to TRBJ2-1, with a possible D match to TRBD2 (6 bases). Trimming removed 5 bases from V and 8 bases from J, with 13 bases in between. Per germline, CDR1 SEHNR and CDR2 FQNEAQ (reference sequence). The CDR3 is made up of 13 amino acids. Written as DNA, the CDR3 is TGTGCCAGCAGCCCCGGGGGATACGATGAGCAGTTCTTC. It translates to CASSPGGYDEQFF.

This sequence joins TRBV29-1 and TRBJ2-7, with 12 bases aligning to TRBD1. CDR3 length: 15 residues. CDR1 SQVTM and CDR2 ANQGSEA come from the germline V gene. Losses at the gene ends were 0 bases for V and 7 bases for J; bases not matched to a gene: 7. Written as DNA, the CDR3 is TGCAGCGTTGAAGATCTTGGGACAGGGGGCGGTGAGCAGTACTTC. It translates to CSVEDLGTGGGEQYF.

The gene calls are TRBV29-1 and TRBJ1-1; D might be TRBD1 (5 bases). Germline loops: CDR1 SQVTM, CDR2 ANQGSEA. Trimming left V 3 bases short and J 2 bases short, with 10 bases between. CDR3 length: 13 amino acids. CDR3 loop: CSVETVVNTEAFF. As DNA, the CDR3 is TGCAGCGTTGAGACAGTCGTAAACACTGAAGCTTTCTTT.

V usage is TRBV10-3 and J usage is TRBJ2-3, with 13 positions matching TRBD2. Germline V CDR1 and CDR2: ENHRY, SYGVKD. The CDR3 totals 16 residues. Losses at the gene ends were 7 bases for V and 8 bases for J; bases not matched to a gene: 12. The CDR3 DNA follows: TGTGCCATCACTAAGACTAGCGGGGGGCCCCTCGTTACGCAGTATTTT. Residues: CAITKTSGGPLVTQYF.

The chain combines TRBV27 with TRBJ2-3, with D perhaps TRBD1 (6 bases). The V end was cut by 7 bases, the J end by 4 bases, with 18 bases between. CDR1 is MNHEY, CDR2 SMNVEV, per germline (reference sequence). The length of the CDR3 is 15 residues. The DNA for the CDR3 is TGTGCCAGCACCGCCACAGGGAGTCCCCCAGATACGCAGTATTTT. As protein: CASTATGSPPDTQYF.

This clonotype showed up just a few times. V and J are TRBV5-5 and TRBJ2-7, with TRBD2 matching over 10 bases. The V and J ends lost 2 bases and 4 bases, in that order; junction bases with no gene match: 3. The CDR3 spans 14 residues. The germline V gene encodes CDR1 SGHKS and CDR2 YYEKEE (reference sequence). In DNA form, the CDR3 reads TGTGCCAGCAGCTTCGGACTAGCGGATTACGAGCAGTACTTC. Its translation is CASSFGLADYEQYF.

This clonotype was seen a handful of times. The V gene is TRBV4-1, the J gene TRBJ2-4, with 7 nucleotides matching TRBD1. Trimming took 1 base from V and 5 from J; bases not matched to a gene: 5. The length of the CDR3 is 15 residues. Germline V gene lookup returns CDR1 MGHRA and CDR2 YSYEKL. In DNA, the CDR3 is TGCGCCAGCAGCCAAGGAGACAGGGTCGAAAACATTCAGTACTTC. Amino acid sequence: CASSQGDRVENIQYF.

This sequence joins TRBV4-3 and TRBJ1-6; the D gene is possibly TRBD1 (6 bases). Trimming pared 1 base from V and 8 bases from J, leaving 15 bases between. The CDR3 is made up of 16 amino acids. Germline loops: CDR1 LGHNA, CDR2 YSLEER. The CDR3: CASSQGLRDKYSPLHF. The CDR3 DNA reads as TGCGCCAGCAGCCAAGGCCTCCGGGACAAATATTCACCCCTCCACTTT.